This TCR beta chain was sequenced during a study of blood T cell repertoires in COVID-19. Whole-study context: Nucleic acid was either cDNA or gDNA, and it came from T cells, B-cell-depleted T cells, or PBMCs.

This clone has more than one count but fewer than ten. Repertoires were generated with immunoSEQ multiplex PCR, while TCRdb's copy carries only in-frame clones and drops some. The sample lists 200,000 to 300,000 clones; around 89% were seen once. Trimming at V came to 2 bases and at J to 7 bases, leaving 4 bases not matched to a gene. Germline values: CDR1 SGHRS, CDR2 YFSETQ. The CDR3 has 14 amino acids. The participants were between about 18 and 90 years old and came from about two dozen US areas. This chain uses TRBV5-1 with TRBJ1-2; 11 nucleotides agree with TRBD1. The source of this sequence is a woman between 40 and 55 years old with acute COVID-19. Input material: PBMCs or T cells enriched from blood (not recorded which). The DNA of the CDR3 is TGCGCCAGCAGCTTCGGGACAGGGGGGAGTGGCTACACCTTC. Its translation: CASSFGTGGSGYTF.